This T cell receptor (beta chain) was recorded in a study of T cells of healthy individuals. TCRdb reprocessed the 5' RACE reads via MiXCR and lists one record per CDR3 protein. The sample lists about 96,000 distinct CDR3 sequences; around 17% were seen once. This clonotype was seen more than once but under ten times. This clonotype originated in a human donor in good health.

Here the CDR3 reads CSANSRQGSWSYNEQFF. Here the CDR3 DNA reads TGCAGTGCTAACTCCCGACAGGGGTCATGGTCCTACAATGAGCAGTTCTTC. V usage is TRBV20-1 and J usage is TRBJ2-1; 8 nucleotides agree with TRBD1. The CDR3 loop spans 17 amino acids. V gave up 4 bases and J gave up 1 base; unmatched junction bases: 12. Germline CDR1 and CDR2: DFQATT and SNEGSKA (reference sequence).